The 15 T cell receptor beta chains presented below share a single source sample, sequenced in a study of blood T cells in healthy people across ages (dated by TCRdb to about 2015). The library was made by 5' RACE. The run used an Illumina HiSeq 2500. A second PCR of about 6 to 12 cycles was run with a J-beta primer mix and a sample-barcoded 5' primer. TCRdb cleaned the public reads at Q25 with fastp, built clones with MiXCR and kept in-frame beta chains. Every CDR3 protein is listed once, alongside the most common genes and DNA of its rows. Here the sample has 600,000 to 900,000 distinct CDR3 sequences; about 26% occur a single time. The ten largest clones add up to under 3% of the sample. The sample was also reused in another study, on T cells of mothers and their children.

Source material: blood. These receptors were taken from a boy younger than 18 in good health.

This clonotype has just a few counts. J is TRBJ2-7 and V is TRBV6-1, with a weak D call TRBD1 (6 bases). The V and J ends lost 11 bases and 6 bases respectively, with 20 bases between them. The CDR3 length is 13 residues. Germline CDR1 and CDR2: MNHNS and SASEGT. CDR3 residues: CAVRNRALSEQYF. The CDR3 region has the DNA TGTGCCGTGCGGAACAGGGCTTTATCCGAGCAGTACTTC.

This chain links TRBV7-3 with TRBJ2-2, with 7 bases lining up with TRBD2. V lost 4 bases, J lost 0 bases, and 5 bases stayed unmatched. The CDR3 extends over 16 amino acids. Germline V gene lookup returns CDR1 SGHTA and CDR2 FQGTGA. The CDR3 DNA sequence: TGTGCCAGCAGCTCCTCTAGCGGTACGAACACCGGGGAGCTGTTTTTT. This encodes CASSSSSGTNTGELFF.

The genes are TRBV7-9 and TRBJ2-3; 7 nucleotides line up with TRBD1. CDR1 and CDR2 from the germline V gene are SEHNR and FQNEAQ (reference sequence). The length of the CDR3 is 15 residues. V lost 8 bases and J lost 2; bases outside the gene matches: 10. CDR3 in amino acids: CASGLRQGPTDTQYF. As DNA, the CDR3 is TGTGCCAGCGGTCTACGACAGGGACCCACAGATACGCAGTATTTT. The full variable domain, its missing parts supplied by reference TRBV7-9 and TRBJ2-3, is DTGVSQNPRHKITKRGQNVTFRCDPISEHNRLYWYRQTLGQGPEFLTYFQNEAQLEKSRLLSDRFSAERPKGSFSTLEIQRTEQGDSAMYLCASGLRQGPTDTQYFGPGTRLTVL.

This clonotype has a handful of counts. This chain connects TRBV7-8 to TRBJ2-7, with D maybe TRBD1 (5 bases). Germline V gives CDR1 SGHVS, CDR2 FQNEAQ. The germline V and J ends were trimmed by 5 bases and 0 bases, with 14 bases remaining between them. This CDR3 is 15 amino acids long. CDR3 residues: CASSPRQRSSYEQYF. The DNA for the CDR3 is TGTGCCAGCAGCCCGAGACAGCGCTCCTCCTACGAGCAGTACTTC. The full variable domain, rest sourced from reference TRBV7-8 and TRBJ2-7, is GAGVSQSPRYKVAKRGQDVALRCDPISGHVSLFWYQQALGQGPEFLTYFQNEAQLDKSGLPSDRFFAERPEGSVSTLKIQRTQQEDSAVYLCASSPRQRSSYEQYFGPGTRLTVT.

The V and J genes are TRBV24-1 and TRBJ2-5; the D is unclear. The DNA end favors TRBJ2-1, so the J call may be wrong. Germline lookup yields CDR1 KGHDR and CDR2 SFDVKD. The CDR3 is 13 residues long. CDR3 sequence reads: CATSDPSALGQFF. The CDR3 DNA reads as TGTGCCACCAGTGATCCCTCCGCCCTAGGGCAGTTCTTC.

The table lists this clonotype with a few counts. DNA of the CDR3: TGTGCCAGCACTCAAACAGGGGATGAAAAACTGTTTTTT. This encodes CASTQTGDEKLFF. The chain uses TRBV6-6 and TRBJ1-4; the match to TRBD1 covers 7 bases. Germline loops: CDR1 MNHNY, CDR2 SVGAGI (reference sequence). CDR3 length: 13 amino acids. Unmatched junction bases numbered 5, after V lost 7 bases and J lost 6 bases.

The chain uses TRBV9 and TRBJ2-1; either TRBD1 or TRBD2 may fit D (6 bases each). V lost 0 bases to trimming and J lost 5 bases, with 12 bases between them. CDR1 and CDR2 (germline): SGDLS, YYNGEE. This CDR3 is 15 amino acids long. The CDR3 sequence: CASSVVGGRNNEQFF. The CDR3, as DNA: TGTGCCAGCAGCGTAGTCGGGGGCCGAAACAATGAGCAGTTCTTC.

This clonotype was recorded a few times. The chain recombines TRBV5-1 with TRBJ2-5, with D possibly matching TRBD2 (5 bases). The CDR3 length is 12 residues. Germline V gives CDR1 SGHRS, CDR2 YFSETQ. Trimming took 2 bases from V and 7 from J, leaving 9 bases between them. CDR3 nucleotides: TGCGCCAGCAGCTTCAGAGGGCGGACCCAGTACTTC. Its protein is CASSFRGRTQYF. Filled out from reference TRBV5-1 and TRBJ2-5, the complete variable domain reads KAGVTQTPRYLIKTRGQQVTLSCSPISGHRSVSWYQQTPGQGLQFLFEYFSETQRNKGNFPGRFSGRQFSNSRSEMNVSTLELGDSALYLCASSFRGRTQYFGPGTRLLVL.

This clonotype showed up just a few times. The V gene is TRBV7-2, the J gene TRBJ2-2, with D perhaps TRBD2 (7 bases). The CDR3 is 15 residues long. V lost 8 bases and J 2 bases, leaving 15 bases between the germline ends. Germline V gene data show CDR1 as SGHTA and CDR2 as FQGNSA. The CDR3 loop reads CASGSAGANTGELFF. The CDR3, as DNA: TGTGCCAGCGGAAGTGCGGGGGCCAACACCGGGGAGCTGTTTTTT.

This chain joins TRBV5-4 and TRBJ2-5, with D possibly matching TRBD1 (6 bases). CDR1 is SGHNT, CDR2 YYREEE, per germline (reference sequence). The ends were cut back, 3 bases at V and 5 bases at J, with 20 bases in the middle. This CDR3 is 16 amino acids long. CDR3 nucleotides: TGTGCCAGCAGCTCGGGCGGTACAGGGAGAGGGGAGACCCAGTACTTC. Translation gives CASSSGGTGRGETQYF.

The V and J genes are TRBV20-1 and TRBJ2-5, with 10 bases aligning to TRBD2. Germline V lookup: CDR1 DFQATT, CDR2 SNEGSKA (reference sequence). V lost 3 bases and J lost 0; bases outside the gene matches: 4. This CDR3 region has 15 residues. CDR3 amino acids: CSARRTSGYQETQYF. DNA of the CDR3: TGCAGTGCTAGGCGGACTAGCGGCTACCAAGAGACCCAGTACTTC.

The V gene is TRBV10-3, the J gene TRBJ2-3; D is ambiguous. The CDR3 runs to 14 residues. The V gene's germline CDR1 is ENHRY and CDR2 SYGVKD. V was clipped by 4 bases and J by 2 bases, with 10 bases between them. The CDR3 reads CAISARATTDTQYF. CDR3 nucleotide sequence: TGTGCCATCAGTGCCAGAGCTACCACAGATACGCAGTATTTT.

This clonotype was observed a handful of times. This chain connects TRBV27 to TRBJ2-4, with 8 bases aligning to TRBD1. The CDR3 spans 15 residues. V lost 5 bases and J lost 3; bases outside the gene matches: 6. The V gene's germline CDR1 is MNHEY and CDR2 SMNVEV (reference sequence). This CDR3 reads CASSALDRGKNIQYF. The CDR3 coding sequence is TGTGCCAGCAGTGCCCTCGACAGGGGCAAAAACATTCAGTACTTC.

This clonotype came up a few times. This chain joins TRBV29-1 and TRBJ1-1; D is undetermined. Germline V gives CDR1 SQVTM, CDR2 ANQGSEA. The CDR3 length is 13 residues. V was trimmed by 3 bases and J by 7 bases, leaving 15 bases between them. CDR3 region: CSVDWSPESEAFF. The CDR3 coding sequence is TGCAGCGTTGATTGGTCTCCCGAAAGTGAAGCTTTCTTT.

This clonotype was seen a handful of times. The chain carries TRBV5-1 and TRBJ2-5; a weak D match, TRBD2 (7 bases). The ends were cut back, 6 bases at V and 1 base at J, with 16 bases in the middle. The CDR3 runs to 15 residues. Germline loops: CDR1 SGHRS, CDR2 YFSETQ. The CDR3 sequence is CASTKGGPAQETQYF. The CDR3 DNA is TGCGCCAGCACCAAGGGGGGGCCGGCCCAAGAGACCCAGTACTTC.